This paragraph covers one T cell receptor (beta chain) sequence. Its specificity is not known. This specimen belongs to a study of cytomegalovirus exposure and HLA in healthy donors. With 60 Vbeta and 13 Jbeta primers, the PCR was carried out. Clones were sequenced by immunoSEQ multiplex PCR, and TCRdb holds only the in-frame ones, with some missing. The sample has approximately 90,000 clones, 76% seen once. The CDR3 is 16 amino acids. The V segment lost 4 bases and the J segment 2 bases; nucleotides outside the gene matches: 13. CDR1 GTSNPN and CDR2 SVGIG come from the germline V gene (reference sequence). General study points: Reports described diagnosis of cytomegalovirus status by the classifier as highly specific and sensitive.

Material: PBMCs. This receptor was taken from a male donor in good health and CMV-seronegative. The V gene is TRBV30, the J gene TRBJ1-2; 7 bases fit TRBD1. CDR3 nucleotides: TGTGCCTGGATCAGATCCGGGACAGCCGTAAACTATGGCTACACCTTC. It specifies CAWIRSGTAVNYGYTF.